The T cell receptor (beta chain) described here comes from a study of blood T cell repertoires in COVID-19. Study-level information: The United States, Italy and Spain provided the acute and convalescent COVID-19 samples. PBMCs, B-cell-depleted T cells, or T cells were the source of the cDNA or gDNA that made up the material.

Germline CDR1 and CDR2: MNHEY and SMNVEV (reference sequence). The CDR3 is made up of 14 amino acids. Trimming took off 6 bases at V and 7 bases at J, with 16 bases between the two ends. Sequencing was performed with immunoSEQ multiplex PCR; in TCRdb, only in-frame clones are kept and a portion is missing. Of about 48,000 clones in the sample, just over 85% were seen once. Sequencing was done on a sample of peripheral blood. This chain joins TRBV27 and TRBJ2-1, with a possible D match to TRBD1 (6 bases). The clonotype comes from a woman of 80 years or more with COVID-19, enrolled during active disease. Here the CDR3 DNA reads TGTGCCAGCAGCCTCCGTGGGACAAGGAATGAGCAGTTCTTC. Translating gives CASSLRGTRNEQFF.